Listed here are 21 T cell receptor beta chains from one sample, sequenced in a study of T-cell reconstitution after alpha-beta-depleted transplantation in children. Unique molecular identifiers were incorporated when the TCRbeta library was constructed. TCRdb re-derived calls from the PCR reads in MiXCR, one entry per CDR3 protein. The profile shows some 290,000 distinct CDR3 sequences, roughly 21% of them singletons. The sequencing here drew on PBMCs, mostly from graft donor cells, taken 180 days after TCRalphabeta/CD19-depleted stem cell transplant. These receptors were obtained from a male patient aged 10-17 years who had a stem cell transplant for acute lymphoblastic leukemia, so the T cells may come from the graft donor.

V usage is TRBV29-1 and J usage is TRBJ1-5; a possible D gene is TRBD1 (5 bases). Germline assignment: CDR1 SQVTM and CDR2 ANQGSEA. CDR3 length equals 13 residues. Trimming cost V 6 bases and J 5 bases, with 14 bases left between them. Here the CDR3 reads CSVPGGMDQPQHF. The DNA of the CDR3 is TGCAGCGTCCCGGGGGGTATGGATCAGCCCCAGCATTTT.

This clonotype was seen a few times. The chain joins TRBV11-2 to TRBJ2-1; no firm D call. The CDR3 covers 14 residues. The germline gives CDR1 SGHAT, CDR2 FQNNGV. V lost 2 bases and J lost 3, with 8 bases in between. The CDR3 bases are TGTGCCAGCAGCTTAACCCAGGACTACAATGAGCAGTTCTTC. As protein: CASSLTQDYNEQFF.

The genes are TRBV5-6 and TRBJ1-2; D is ambiguous. CDR1 is SGHDT, CDR2 YYEEEE, per germline. V lost 0 bases and J 2 bases, leaving 8 bases between the germline ends. The CDR3 sequence is 14 residues long. DNA of the CDR3: TGTGCCAGCAGCTTGGTCCTGGGGAACTATGGCTACACCTTC. It codes for CASSLVLGNYGYTF.

The V call is TRBV12-5, the J call TRBJ1-1; the D is unclear. Germline CDR1 is LGHNT and CDR2 is FRNRAP. V lost 4 bases and J 8 bases, leaving 17 bases between the germline ends. The CDR3 contains 14 residues. The CDR3 nucleotides are TGTGCTAGTGGTTCTCTTCCCTCGGTCGGAGAAGCTTTCTTT. Amino acid sequence: CASGSLPSVGEAFF. Variable domain in full (rest from reference TRBV12-5 and TRBJ1-1): DARVTQTPRHKVTEMGQEVTMRCQPILGHNTVFWYRQTMMQGLELLAYFRNRAPLDDSGMPKDRFSAEMPDATLATLKIQPSEPRDSAVYFCASGSLPSVGEAFFGQGTRLTVV.

This clonotype was seen a few times. The V call is TRBV5-1, the J call TRBJ2-6; 10 nucleotides line up with TRBD2. Looked up from germline, CDR1 is SGHRS and CDR2 is YFSETQ. The CDR3 has 19 amino acids. With 3 bases clipped from V and 0 bases from J, the junction kept 9 bases outside the gene matches. The chain's CDR3 is CASSSGTSVIISGANVLTF. CDR3 nucleotides: TGCGCCAGCAGCTCCGGGACTAGCGTTATAATCTCTGGGGCCAACGTCCTGACTTTC.

The sample holds many counts of this clonotype. The V and J genes are TRBV28 and TRBJ2-5; tentatively, D is TRBD2 (5 bases). Germline CDR1 is MDHEN and CDR2 is SYDVKM. Trimming pared 3 bases from V and 2 bases from J, leaving 13 bases between. The length of the CDR3 is 15 residues. CDR3 bases: TGTGCCAGCAGTTTGGTGGGAGAGGGTCAAGAGACCCAGTACTTC. It is translated as CASSLVGEGQETQYF. The entire variable domain, with the rest obtained from reference TRBV28 and TRBJ2-5, is as follows: DVKVTQSSRYLVKRTGEKVFLECVQDMDHENMFWYRQDPGLGLRLIYFSYDVKMKEKGDIPEGYSVSREKKERFSLILESASTNQTSMYLCASSLVGEGQETQYFGPGTRLLVL.

This chain connects TRBV10-3 to TRBJ1-5; 7 nucleotides line up with TRBD1. Germline CDR1 and CDR2: ENHRY and SYGVKD. This CDR3 has 15 residues. Trimming removed 0 bases from V and 4 bases from J; junction bases left unmatched: 3. CDR3 residues: CAISESTGENQPQHF. Written as DNA, the CDR3 is TGTGCCATCAGTGAGTCCACAGGGGAGAATCAGCCCCAGCATTTT.

This clonotype was counted between two and nine times. The V gene is TRBV10-3, the J gene TRBJ2-1; D remains ambiguous. V lost 8 bases to trimming and J lost 10 bases, with 18 bases between them. Germline CDR1 is ENHRY and CDR2 is SYGVKD. The CDR3 consists of 13 residues. The CDR3 bases are TGTGCCATCTTAGGTTCCCGGGTGACAGAGCAGTTCTTC. This gives the protein CAILGSRVTEQFF.

V is TRBV4-1 and J is TRBJ2-7; D is perhaps TRBD1 (5 bases). CDR3 size: 14 residues. Germline V lookup: CDR1 MGHRA, CDR2 YSYEKL. V lost 2 bases and J lost 7, with 15 bases in between. The CDR3 nucleotides are TGCGCCAGCAGCCAACAAGGGGCCAGTGGAGAGCAGTACTTC. The encoded protein is CASSQQGASGEQYF.

This clonotype was seen a few times. CDR3 residues: CASGRTDNSPLHF. DNA of the CDR3: TGTGCCAGTGGGCGGACAGATAATTCACCCCTCCACTTT. The chain employs TRBV9 and TRBJ1-6, with TRBD1 as a possible D gene (6 bases). CDR3 size: 13 residues. CDR1 and CDR2 from the germline V gene are SGDLS and YYNGEE. V lost 8 bases, J lost 5 bases, and 11 bases lay in between.

This clonotype was seen more than once but under ten times. The CDR3 DNA sequence: TGTGCCAGCAGCTTAGGGGCTCTAGCGTTCACAGATACGCAGTATTTT. This sequence encodes CASSLGALAFTDTQYF. The chain couples TRBV7-3 to TRBJ2-3, with TRBD2 as a possible D gene (6 bases). The length of the CDR3 is 16 residues. V gave up 2 bases and J gave up 2 bases, with 14 bases separating them. The germline V gene encodes CDR1 SGHTA and CDR2 FQGTGA.

This clonotype was recorded at least ten times. The rearrangement uses TRBV4-2 and TRBJ2-1, with 7 bases fitting TRBD2. Germline CDR1 and CDR2: LGHNA and YNFKEQ. The CDR3 covers 15 residues. Losses at the gene ends were 6 bases for V and 4 bases for J; bases not matched to a gene: 9. The CDR3 nucleotides read TGTGCCAGCAGGCCTACCGGGACTACTTACAATGAGCAGTTCTTC. It translates to CASRPTGTTYNEQFF.

The chain is built from TRBV27 and TRBJ2-6; D not certain. V shed 3 bases and J shed 0 bases, with 9 bases lying between them. The CDR3 covers 16 residues. The germline V gene has CDR1 MNHEY and CDR2 SMNVEV (reference sequence). The CDR3 reads CASSLVRSSGANVLTF. CDR3 in DNA: TGTGCCAGCAGTTTGGTCAGGAGCTCTGGGGCCAACGTCCTGACTTTC.

The chain links TRBV28 to TRBJ2-7; D unclear. Germline lookup yields CDR1 MDHEN and CDR2 SYDVKM. The CDR3 covers 9 residues. V was pared by 10 bases and J by 4 bases, with 5 bases between. The CDR3 DNA reads TGTGCCATCATTTACGAGCAGTACTTC. Translating it yields CAIIYEQYF.

This clonotype has at least ten counts. This sequence joins TRBV9 and TRBJ2-2; tentative D call: TRBD2 (6 bases). The ends were cut back, 4 bases at V and 4 bases at J, with 11 bases in the middle. This CDR3 has 14 amino acids. Germline values: CDR1 SGDLS, CDR2 YYNGEE. CDR3: CASSLGGSTGELFF. The CDR3 DNA is TGTGCCAGCAGCCTTGGGGGGTCCACCGGGGAGCTGTTTTTT.

In its sample, this clonotype was seen a few times. CDR3 nucleotide sequence: TGCAGCGTTGAAGGACAGACTCTCACAGATACGCAGTATTTT. Translating gives CSVEGQTLTDTQYF. This sequence joins TRBV29-1 and TRBJ2-3; a weak D match, TRBD1 (5 bases). The ends were cut back, 1 base at V and 2 bases at J, with 10 bases in the middle. Germline V lookup: CDR1 SQVTM, CDR2 ANQGSEA. The CDR3 loop spans 14 amino acids.

V is TRBV3-1 and J is TRBJ2-3; D gene uncertain. The CDR3 spans 15 residues. In germline, CDR1 is LGHDT, CDR2 YNNKEL (reference sequence). Trimming stripped 4 bases from V and 1 base from J, with 12 bases between. The CDR3 region has the DNA TGTGCCAGCAGCCTCTGGACCAACCGCACAGATACGCAGTATTTT. Translation gives CASSLWTNRTDTQYF.

The chain carries TRBV12-3 or TRBV12-4 and TRBJ2-3, with 11 bases identical to TRBD1. This CDR3 contains 15 residues. J gave up 2 bases and V 7 bases, and 5 bases lay outside the gene matches. DNA of the CDR3: TGTGCCAGCACCCTGGGACAGGGGGTCACAGATACGCAGTATTTT. Translated, it gives CASTLGQGVTDTQYF.

The gene calls are TRBV12-3 or TRBV12-4 and TRBJ2-7; no firm D call. V lost 7 bases to trimming and J lost 5 bases, with 9 bases between them. The CDR3 length is 11 residues. The CDR3 nucleotides read TGTGCCAGCACTCTGGGTGACGAGCAGTACTTC. Protein product: CASTLGDEQYF.

This clonotype turned up a few times. The chain recombines TRBV20-1 with TRBJ2-7; tentatively, D is TRBD1 (6 bases). This CDR3 is 12 amino acids long. Germline-derived CDR1 and CDR2 are DFQATT and SNEGSKA (reference sequence). Trimming removed 3 bases at V and 2 bases at J, with 8 bases between. CDR3 in DNA: TGCAGTGCTAGGTACAGGGCCTACGAGCAGTACTTC. Amino acid sequence: CSARYRAYEQYF.

The sample holds many counts of this clonotype. This chain connects TRBV12-3 or TRBV12-4 to TRBJ2-3, with D tentatively TRBD2 (5 bases). CDR3 length: 14 residues. The germline V and J ends were trimmed by 0 bases and 6 bases, with 10 bases remaining between them. For the CDR3, the DNA is TGTGCCAGCAGTTTAGCGAGGGCTCTGGATACGCAGTATTTT. Encoded protein: CASSLARALDTQYF.